This T cell receptor beta chain was obtained from a study of neoadjuvant anti-PD-1 for oral cavity cancer. Study in general: Non-progressing patients received a fourth nivolumab dose near day 43, then surgery on days 50-56. General study points: Pretreatment Treg/Th17 ratio correlated inversely with post-treatment tumor clonality.

Blood libraries mostly used about 500 ng genomic DNA, six replicates each. Clones were read by immunoSEQ multiplex PCR, and TCRdb kept only the in-frame ones, dropping some. In the table there are around 8,000 clones, 62% of which are singletons. Noted time point: after neoadjuvant nivolumab, at surgical resection. Stage II-IVA oral cavity squamous cell carcinoma was new and untreated by systemic or radiation therapy. A remark on this clone: Its antigen is unknown.

This material consisted of PBMCs, taken after nivolumab (anti-PD-1) treatment. The source of this sequence is a person between 40 and 80 years old with oral cavity squamous cell carcinoma.

The CDR3 region is CASSLALQGHEQFF. DNA of the CDR3: TGTGCCAGCAGCTTAGCGCTCCAGGGCCATGAGCAGTTCTTC. This sequence joins TRBV7-2 and TRBJ2-1, with a possible D match to TRBD1 (5 bases). The V gene's germline CDR1 is SGHTA and CDR2 FQGNSA. V dropped 0 bases and J dropped 8 bases, with 11 bases sitting between them. This CDR3 comprises 14 residues.